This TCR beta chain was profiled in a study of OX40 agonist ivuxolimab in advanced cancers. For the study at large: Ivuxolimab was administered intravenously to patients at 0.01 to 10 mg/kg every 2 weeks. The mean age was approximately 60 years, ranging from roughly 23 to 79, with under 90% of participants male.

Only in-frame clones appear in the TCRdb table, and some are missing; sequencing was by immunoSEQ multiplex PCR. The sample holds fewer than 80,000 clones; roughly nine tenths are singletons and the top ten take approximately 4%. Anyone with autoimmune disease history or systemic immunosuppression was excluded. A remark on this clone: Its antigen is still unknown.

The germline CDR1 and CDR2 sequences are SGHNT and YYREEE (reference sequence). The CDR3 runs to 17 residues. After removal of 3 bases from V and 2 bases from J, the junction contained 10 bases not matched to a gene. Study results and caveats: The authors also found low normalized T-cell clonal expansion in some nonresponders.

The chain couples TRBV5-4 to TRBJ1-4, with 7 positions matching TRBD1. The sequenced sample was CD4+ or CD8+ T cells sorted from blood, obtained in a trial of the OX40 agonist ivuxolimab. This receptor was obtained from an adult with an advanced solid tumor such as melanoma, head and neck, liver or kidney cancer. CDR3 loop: CASSSNRGSATNEKLFF. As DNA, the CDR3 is TGTGCCAGCAGCTCTAACAGGGGTTCCGCCACTAATGAAAAACTGTTTTTT.